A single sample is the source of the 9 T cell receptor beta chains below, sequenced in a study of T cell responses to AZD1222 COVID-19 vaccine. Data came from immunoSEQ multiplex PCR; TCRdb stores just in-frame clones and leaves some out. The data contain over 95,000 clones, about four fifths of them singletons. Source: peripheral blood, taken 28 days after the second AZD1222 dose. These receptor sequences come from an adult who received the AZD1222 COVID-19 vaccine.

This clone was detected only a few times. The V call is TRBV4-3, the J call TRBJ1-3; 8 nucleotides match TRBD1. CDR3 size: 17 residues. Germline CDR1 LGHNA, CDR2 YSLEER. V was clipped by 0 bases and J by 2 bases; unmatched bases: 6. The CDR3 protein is CASSQDHGRGPGNTIYF. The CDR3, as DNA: TGCGCCAGCAGCCAAGATCATGGCAGGGGGCCTGGAAACACCATATATTTT.

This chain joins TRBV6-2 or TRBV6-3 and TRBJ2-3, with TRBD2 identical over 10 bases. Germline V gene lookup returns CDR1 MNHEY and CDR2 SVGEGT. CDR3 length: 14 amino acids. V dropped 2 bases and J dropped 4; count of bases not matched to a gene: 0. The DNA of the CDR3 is TGTGCCAGCAGTTACGGGACTAGCGCAGATACGCAGTATTTT. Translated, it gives CASSYGTSADTQYF.

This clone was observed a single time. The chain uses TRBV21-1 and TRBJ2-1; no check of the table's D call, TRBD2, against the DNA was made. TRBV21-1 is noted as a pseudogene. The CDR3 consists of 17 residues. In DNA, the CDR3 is TGTGCCCTACCAGGGACTAGCGGGAGGGGCGCCTACAATGAGCAGTTCTTC. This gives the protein CALPGTSGRGAYNEQFF.

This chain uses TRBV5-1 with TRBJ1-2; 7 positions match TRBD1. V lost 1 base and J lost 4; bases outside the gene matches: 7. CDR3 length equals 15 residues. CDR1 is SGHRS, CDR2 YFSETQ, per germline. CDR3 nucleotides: TGCGCCAGCAGCTTGCGGCCCGGGACAGCCTATGGCTACACCTTC. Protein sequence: CASSLRPGTAYGYTF. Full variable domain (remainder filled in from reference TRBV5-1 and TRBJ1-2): KAGVTQTPRYLIKTRGQQVTLSCSPISGHRSVSWYQQTPGQGLQFLFEYFSETQRNKGNFPGRFSGRQFSNSRSEMNVSTLELGDSALYLCASSLRPGTAYGYTFGSGTRLTVV.

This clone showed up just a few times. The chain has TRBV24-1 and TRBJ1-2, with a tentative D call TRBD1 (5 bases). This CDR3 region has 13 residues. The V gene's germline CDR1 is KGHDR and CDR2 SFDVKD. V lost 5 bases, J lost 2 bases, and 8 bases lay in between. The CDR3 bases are TGTGCCACCAGTGGTGGGGCAAACTATGGCTACACCTTC. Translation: CATSGGANYGYTF.

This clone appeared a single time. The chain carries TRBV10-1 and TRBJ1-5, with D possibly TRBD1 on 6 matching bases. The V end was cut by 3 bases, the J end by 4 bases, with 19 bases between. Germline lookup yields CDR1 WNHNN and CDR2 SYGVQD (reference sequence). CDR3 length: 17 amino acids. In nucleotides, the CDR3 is TGCGCCAGCAGTGACCGGGCGGGGGGCGCGTCAAATCAGCCCCAGCATTTT. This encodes CASSDRAGGASNQPQHF.

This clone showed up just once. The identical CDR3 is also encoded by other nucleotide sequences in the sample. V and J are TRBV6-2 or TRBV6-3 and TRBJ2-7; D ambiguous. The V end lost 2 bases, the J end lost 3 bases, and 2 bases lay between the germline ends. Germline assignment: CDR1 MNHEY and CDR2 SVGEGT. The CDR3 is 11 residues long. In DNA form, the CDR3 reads TGTGCCAGCAGTTACCTCTACGAGCAGTACTTC. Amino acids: CASSYLYEQYF.

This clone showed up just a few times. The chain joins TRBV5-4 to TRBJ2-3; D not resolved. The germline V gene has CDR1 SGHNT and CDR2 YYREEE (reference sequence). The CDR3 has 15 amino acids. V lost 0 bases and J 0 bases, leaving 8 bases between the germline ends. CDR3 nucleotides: TGTGCCAGCAGCTTGGAAAGTGGGAGCACAGATACGCAGTATTTT. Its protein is CASSLESGSTDTQYF.

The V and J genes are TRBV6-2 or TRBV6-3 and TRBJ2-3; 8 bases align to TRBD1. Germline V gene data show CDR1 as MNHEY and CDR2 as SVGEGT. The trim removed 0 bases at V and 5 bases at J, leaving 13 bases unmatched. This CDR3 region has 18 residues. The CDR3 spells CASSYSNQGAGGIDTQYF. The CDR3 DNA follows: TGTGCCAGCAGTTACTCGAATCAGGGGGCAGGTGGCATAGATACGCAGTATTTT.